The present T cell receptor (beta chain) was sequenced within a study of beta chain features in type 1 diabetes. It was via CD45RO/CCR7/CD25/CD127/CD95/CD27 that CD4+ naive, central memory, regulatory and stem cell-like memory cells were sorted. The CDR3 is 17 amino acids. V dropped 1 base and J dropped 5 bases, with 23 bases sitting between them. Per the germline V gene, CDR1 is GTSNPN and CDR2 is SVGIG (reference sequence). The sequenced template was cDNA made from the entire isolated RNA. Some clones are missing from TCRdb's copy, which holds only in-frame ones; the method was immunoSEQ multiplex PCR. Altogether roughly 340,000 clones are present, roughly 13% being singletons, with the ten largest covering about 0.016%. The study, taken as a whole, reports: Any PCR bias toward short templates would affect both groups alike. Cells with high TCR expression could be over-represented by cDNA sequencing. Shortening that was moderate but significant affected the TCRB CDR3s of Type 1 diabetes patients in all four CD4+ subsets.

This clone was counted between two and nine times. Its matching antigen is unknown. The receptor's source is a woman aged 18-29 years with type 1 diabetes. The sample taken for sequencing was naive CD4+ T cells from blood. The rearrangement links TRBV30 to TRBJ2-5, with D possibly matching TRBD1 (7 bases). The CDR3 DNA follows: TGTGCCTGGAGTGAGCTCTCCCCGGGCAGGGGGGAGGAGACCCAGTACTTC. This encodes CAWSELSPGRGEETQYF.